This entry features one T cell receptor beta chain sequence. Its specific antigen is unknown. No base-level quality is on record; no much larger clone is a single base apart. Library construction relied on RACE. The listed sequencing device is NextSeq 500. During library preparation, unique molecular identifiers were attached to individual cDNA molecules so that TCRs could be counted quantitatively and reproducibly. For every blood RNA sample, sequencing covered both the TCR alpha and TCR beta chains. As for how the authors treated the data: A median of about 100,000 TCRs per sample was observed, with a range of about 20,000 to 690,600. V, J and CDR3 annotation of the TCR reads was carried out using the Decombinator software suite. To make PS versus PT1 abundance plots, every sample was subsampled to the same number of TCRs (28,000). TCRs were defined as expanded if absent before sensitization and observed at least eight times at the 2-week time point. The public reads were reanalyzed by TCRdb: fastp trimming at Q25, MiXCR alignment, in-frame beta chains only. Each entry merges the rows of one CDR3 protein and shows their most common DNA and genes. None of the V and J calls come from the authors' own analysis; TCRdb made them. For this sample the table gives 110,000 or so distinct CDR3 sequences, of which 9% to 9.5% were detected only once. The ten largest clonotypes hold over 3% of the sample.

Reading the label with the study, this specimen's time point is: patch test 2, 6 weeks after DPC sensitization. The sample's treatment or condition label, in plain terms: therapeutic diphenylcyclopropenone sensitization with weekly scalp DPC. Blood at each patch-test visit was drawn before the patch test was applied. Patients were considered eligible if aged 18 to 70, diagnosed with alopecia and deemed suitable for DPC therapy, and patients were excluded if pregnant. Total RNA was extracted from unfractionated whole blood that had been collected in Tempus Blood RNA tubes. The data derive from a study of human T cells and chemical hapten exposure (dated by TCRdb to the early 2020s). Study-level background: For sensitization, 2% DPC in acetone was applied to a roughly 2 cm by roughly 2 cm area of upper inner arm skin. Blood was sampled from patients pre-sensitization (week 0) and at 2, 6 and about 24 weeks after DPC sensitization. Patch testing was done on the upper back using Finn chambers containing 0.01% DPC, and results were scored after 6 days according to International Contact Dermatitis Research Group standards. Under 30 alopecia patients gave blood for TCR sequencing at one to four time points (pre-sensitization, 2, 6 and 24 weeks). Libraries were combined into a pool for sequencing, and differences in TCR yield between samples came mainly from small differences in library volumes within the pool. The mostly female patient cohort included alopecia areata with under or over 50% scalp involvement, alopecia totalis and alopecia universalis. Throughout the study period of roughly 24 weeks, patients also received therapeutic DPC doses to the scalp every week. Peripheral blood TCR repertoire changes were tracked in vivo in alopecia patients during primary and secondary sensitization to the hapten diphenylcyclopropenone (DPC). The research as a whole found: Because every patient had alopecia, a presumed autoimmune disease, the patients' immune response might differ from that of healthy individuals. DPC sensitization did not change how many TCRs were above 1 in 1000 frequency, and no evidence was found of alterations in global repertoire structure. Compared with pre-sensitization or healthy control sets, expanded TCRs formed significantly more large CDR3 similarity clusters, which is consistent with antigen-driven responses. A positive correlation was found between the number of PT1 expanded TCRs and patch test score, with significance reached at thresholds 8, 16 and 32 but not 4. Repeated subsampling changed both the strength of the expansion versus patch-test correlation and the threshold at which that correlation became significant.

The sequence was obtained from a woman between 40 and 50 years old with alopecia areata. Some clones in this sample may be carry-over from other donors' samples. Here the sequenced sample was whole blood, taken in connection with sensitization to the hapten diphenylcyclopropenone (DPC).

CDR3 sequence: CASTTFNEQFF. The bases read TGTGCCAGCACGACCTTCAATGAGCAGTTCTTC. Here the chain combines TRBV28 and TRBJ2-1; the D segment cannot be called with confidence. The CDR3 spans 11 residues, from the cysteine through the phenylalanine. Here the CDR3 DNA is all that survives: 33 bases in frame from base 1. CDR1 and CDR2 (MDHEN, SYDVKM) derive from the germline V gene. V lost 7 bases and J lost 6 bases; the stretch between them is 7 bases long.